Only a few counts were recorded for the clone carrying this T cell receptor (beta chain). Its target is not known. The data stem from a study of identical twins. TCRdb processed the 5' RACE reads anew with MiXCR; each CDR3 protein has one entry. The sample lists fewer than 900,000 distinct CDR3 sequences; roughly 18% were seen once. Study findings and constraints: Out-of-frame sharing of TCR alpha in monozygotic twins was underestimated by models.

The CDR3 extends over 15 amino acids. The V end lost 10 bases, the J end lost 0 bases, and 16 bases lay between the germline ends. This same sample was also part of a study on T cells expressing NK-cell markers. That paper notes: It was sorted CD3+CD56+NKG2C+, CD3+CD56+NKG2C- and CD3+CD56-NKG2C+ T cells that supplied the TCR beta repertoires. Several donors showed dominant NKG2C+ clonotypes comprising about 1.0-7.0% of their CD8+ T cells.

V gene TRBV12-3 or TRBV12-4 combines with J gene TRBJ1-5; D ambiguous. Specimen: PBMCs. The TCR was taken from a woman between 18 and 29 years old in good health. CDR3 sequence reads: CATSGSPFSNQPQHF. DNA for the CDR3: TGTGCCACCTCGGGGAGTCCGTTTAGCAATCAGCCCCAGCATTTT.